These 12 T cell receptor beta chains were sequenced from one sample in a study of T-cell reconstitution after alpha-beta-depleted transplantation in children. Preparation of the TCRbeta library used unique molecular identifiers. TCRdb recomputed calls from the PCR reads with MiXCR, one row per CDR3 protein. The sample yields about 540,000 distinct CDR3 sequences, roughly 18% seen once. The source was PBMCs from the stem cell graft donor, collected from the stem cell graft. These receptors all stem from a human donor who donated a stem cell graft to a child with acute lymphoblastic leukemia.

This chain uses TRBV6-4 with TRBJ1-1; TRBD1 might be the D (5 bases). There are 13 residues in the CDR3. CDR1 MRHNA and CDR2 SNTAGT come from the germline V gene. The ends were cut back, 10 bases at V and 0 bases at J, with 12 bases in the middle. The CDR3 bases are TGTGCCATCAAGACAGAAGTGAACACTGAAGCTTTCTTT. It yields the protein CAIKTEVNTEAFF.

This sequence joins TRBV10-3 and TRBJ2-1; 11 bases map to TRBD1. The CDR3 contains 16 residues. Trimming cost V 3 bases and J 6 bases; bases outside gene matches: 7. Germline CDR1 is ENHRY and CDR2 is SYGVKD. The CDR3 region is CAISDPGTGGVNEQFF. DNA of the CDR3: TGTGCCATCAGTGACCCCGGGACAGGGGGTGTCAATGAGCAGTTCTTC.

This clonotype was seen more than once but under ten times. The chain uses TRBV5-1 and TRBJ2-7; 7 bases fit TRBD1. Germline-derived CDR1 and CDR2 are SGHRS and YFSETQ. J gave up 6 bases and V 3 bases, and 15 bases lay outside the gene matches. This CDR3 spans 16 amino acids. The CDR3 nucleotides are TGCGCCAGCAGCTCGAACGGACAGGACCTCTTCGGCGAGCAGTACTTC. Amino acids: CASSSNGQDLFGEQYF.

This sequence joins TRBV12-5 and TRBJ2-1, with 10 bases matching TRBD2. Germline CDR1 LGHNT, CDR2 FRNRAP. The CDR3 is 15 amino acids. Losses at the gene ends were 4 bases for V and 3 bases for J; bases not matched to a gene: 3. DNA for the CDR3: TGTGCTAGTGGTTCCGGGACTAGCGACTACAATGAGCAGTTCTTC. This gives the protein CASGSGTSDYNEQFF.

This clonotype was seen more than once but under ten times. The CDR3 DNA reads as TGTGCCAGCAGTTACGATTTTGGCGGGAGGCCGGGGGGCAATGAGCAGTTCTTC. Its protein product is CASSYDFGGRPGGNEQFF. V and J are TRBV6-5 and TRBJ2-1, with TRBD2 matching 8 bases. The trim removed 2 bases at V and 6 bases at J, leaving 15 bases unmatched. CDR1 and CDR2 from the germline V gene are MNHEY and SVGAGI. This CDR3 has 18 residues.

This clonotype appeared a few times. The chain combines TRBV27 with TRBJ2-2; 9 bases match TRBD1. This CDR3 is built from 16 residues. V lost 5 bases and J lost 6; bases outside the gene matches: 10. CDR1 and CDR2 (germline): MNHEY, SMNVEV (reference sequence). This chain's CDR3 is CASSLPGQGRAGELFF. The CDR3 DNA reads TGTGCCAGCAGTCTCCCGGGACAGGGAAGGGCCGGGGAGCTGTTTTTT.

The V and J genes are TRBV7-8 and TRBJ2-2; the D gene is possibly TRBD1 (6 bases). This CDR3 has 18 residues. Per germline, CDR1 SGHVS and CDR2 FQNEAQ. The V and J ends lost 5 bases and 1 base respectively, with 20 bases between them. CDR3 in amino acids: CASSIRPRGSGNTGELFF. The CDR3 nucleotides are TGTGCCAGCAGCATCCGACCCAGGGGCTCAGGGAACACCGGGGAGCTGTTTTTT.

This clonotype turned up a few times. J is TRBJ1-1 and V is TRBV27, with a weak D call TRBD1 (5 bases). Trimming removed 1 base from V and 11 bases from J, with 14 bases in between. The V gene's germline CDR1 is MNHEY and CDR2 SMNVEV (reference sequence). The CDR3 is 13 amino acids. The DNA for the CDR3 is TGTGCCAGCAGTTTATTATCACGGGGCGAGGCTTTCTTT. It translates to CASSLLSRGEAFF.

Only a few counts were recorded for this clonotype. The chain employs TRBV20-1 and TRBJ2-7; D unclear. This CDR3 is 12 amino acids long. The V and J ends lost 0 bases and 3 bases respectively, with 6 bases between them. The germline V gene encodes CDR1 DFQATT and CDR2 SNEGSKA (reference sequence). This CDR3 is CSAREAGYEQYF. In nucleotides, the CDR3 is TGCAGTGCTAGAGAGGCAGGCTACGAGCAGTACTTC.

The chain combines TRBV6-2 or TRBV6-3 with TRBJ2-4; TRBD1 is a possible D gene (6 bases). Per germline, CDR1 MNHEY and CDR2 SVGEGT. Trimming removed 0 bases at V and 9 bases at J, with 15 bases between. This CDR3 comprises 15 residues. In nucleotides, the CDR3 is TGTGCCAGCAGTTACTCGGTGGCAGGGGCGCGCATTCAGTACTTC. Protein sequence: CASSYSVAGARIQYF.

The sample holds a few counts of this clonotype. The genes are TRBV7-9 and TRBJ1-6; D is perhaps TRBD1 (5 bases). This CDR3 has 15 amino acids. CDR1 is SEHNR and CDR2 is FQNEAQ in the germline V gene (reference sequence). The ends were cut back, 5 bases at V and 7 bases at J, with 15 bases in the middle. This chain's CDR3 is CASSRGDRLNSPLHF. CDR3 coding DNA: TGTGCCAGCAGCCGGGGGGATCGGTTAAATTCACCCCTCCACTTT.

In its sample, this clonotype was seen a few times. V is TRBV18 and J is TRBJ2-1; 8 bases agree with TRBD1. The J segment lost 6 bases and the V segment lost 3 bases, leaving 4 bases of the junction unmatched. The CDR3 length is 14 residues. Germline-derived CDR1 and CDR2 are KGHSH and LQKENI. The CDR3 protein is CASSPQTGANEQFF. The CDR3, as DNA: TGTGCCAGCTCACCCCAGACAGGGGCCAATGAGCAGTTCTTC.